These T cell receptor beta chains were read from a single sample in a study of blood T cell repertoires in COVID-19. The assay was immunoSEQ multiplex PCR, and TCRdb's table has in-frame clones only and misses some. The sample holds about 250,000 clones, 89% seen once. The sample comprised peripheral blood. Every receptor here comes from a middle-aged woman who had recovered from COVID-19. Both conserved end residues are part of each CDR3. D genes are given only for firm matches. Clone size is given for some rows only: seen once, a few or many times, or a class if the clone is expanded.

abundance,d_gene,j_gene,len,v_gene,CDR3aa,CDR3nt
.,.,TRBJ1-4,13,TRBV19,CASSTPPGEKLFF,TGTGCCAGTAGTACCCCCCCGGGAGAAAAACTGTTTTTT
.,TRBD1,TRBJ2-7,15,TRBV5-4,CASTTGTGGQDEQYF,TGTGCCAGCACCACCGGGACAGGGGGCCAGGACGAGCAGTACTTC
.,.,TRBJ2-3,13,TRBV10-3,CAIMLSGTDTQYF,TGTGCCATCATGTTGAGCGGCACAGATACGCAGTATTTT
.,.,TRBJ2-2,15,TRBV2,CASSEGLAYTGELFF,TGTGCCAGCAGTGAAGGGCTAGCGTACACCGGGGAGCTGTTTTTT
.,TRBD2,TRBJ2-6,16,TRBV2,CASGLAGVSGANVLTF,TGTGCCAGCGGACTAGCGGGAGTTTCCGGGGCCAACGTCCTGACTTTC
.,TRBD1,TRBJ2-2,14,TRBV11-2,CASSPGTGLGELFF,TGTGCCAGCAGCCCCGGGACAGGATTAGGGGAGCTGTTTTTT
.,TRBD1,TRBJ1-5,15,TRBV5-4,CASSPGTGPNQPQHF,TGTGCCAGCAGCCCCGGGACAGGGCCGAATCAGCCCCAGCATTTT
.,TRBD2,TRBJ2-3,14,TRBV19,CASTPGLALETQYF,TGTGCCAGTACCCCGGGACTAGCTCTCGAGACGCAGTATTTT
.,.,TRBJ2-2,14,TRBV5-1,CASSLEAFTGELFF,TGCGCCAGCAGCTTGGAAGCATTCACCGGGGAGCTGTTTTTT
.,TRBD2,TRBJ2-1,14,TRBV9,CASNPGLEWGEQFF,TGTGCCAGCAATCCGGGACTAGAGTGGGGTGAGCAGTTCTTC
.,TRBD1,TRBJ1-4,14,TRBV30,CAWTWDSLNEKLFF,TGTGCCTGGACATGGGACAGTTTAAATGAAAAACTGTTTTTT
.,TRBD2,TRBJ2-2,15,TRBV9,CASSGVAGDTGELFF,TGTGCCAGCAGCGGAGTAGCGGGTGACACCGGGGAGCTGTTTTTT
.,.,TRBJ2-7,15,TRBV28,CASSPRSGVLFEQYF,TGTGCCAGCAGTCCCCGCTCAGGGGTTCTGTTTGAGCAGTACTTC
.,.,TRBJ2-7,15,TRBV19,CASSTLQGSSNEQYF,TGTGCCAGTAGTACCCTACAGGGCTCGTCTAACGAGCAGTACTTC
.,.,TRBJ1-1,13,TRBV20-1,CSASVGENTEAFF,TGCAGTGCTAGTGTCGGGGAAAACACTGAAGCTTTCTTT
.,TRBD1,TRBJ1-2,16,TRBV19,CASSPGQGAPSGGYTF,TGTGCCAGTAGTCCGGGACAGGGGGCCCCAAGTGGCGGCTACACCTTC
.,.,TRBJ1-1,13,TRBV5-1,CASSLDGGSNAFF,TGCGCCAGCAGCTTGGATGGAGGCAGCAATGCTTTCTTT
.,.,TRBJ1-6,13,TRBV30,CAWSGGNNSPLHF,TGTGCCTGGTCTGGGGGCAATAATTCACCCCTCCACTTT
.,TRBD2,TRBJ2-5,17,TRBV4-1,CASSQVGLAGTQETQYF,TGCGCCAGCAGCCAAGTAGGACTAGCGGGGACCCAAGAGACCCAGTACTTC
.,.,TRBJ2-7,14,TRBV28,CASSPYDSSYEQYF,TGTGCCAGCAGTCCCTACGACAGCTCCTACGAGCAGTACTTC
.,.,TRBJ2-3,16,TRBV7-3,CASSFGPGASTDTQYF,TGTGCCAGCAGCTTCGGTCCAGGGGCAAGCACAGATACGCAGTATTTT
.,TRBD2,TRBJ2-7,14,TRBV3-1/TRBV3-2,CASSLGGRAGEQYF,TGTGCCAGCAGCCTAGGCGGGAGGGCCGGAGAGCAGTACTTC
.,TRBD1,TRBJ2-5,18,TRBV7-6,CASSFRDRQGDFLETQYF,TGTGCCAGCAGCTTCCGGGATAGACAGGGAGACTTCCTTGAGACCCAGTACTTC
.,TRBD2,TRBJ2-5,16,TRBV25-1,CASSIGRAGGVETQYF,TGTGCCAGCAGTATCGGCCGTGCGGGGGGGGTGGAGACCCAGTACTTC
few,.,TRBJ2-7,16,TRBV6-5,CASSWTPGSGGHEQYF,TGTGCCAGCAGTTGGACCCCAGGGTCAGGCGGACACGAGCAGTACTTC
.,TRBD2,TRBJ2-7,17,TRBV10-3,CAISESRLAGGTYEQYF,TGTGCCATCAGTGAGTCTCGACTAGCGGGAGGTACCTACGAGCAGTACTTC
.,TRBD2,TRBJ2-5,14,TRBV2,CASKEREGLETQYF,TGTGCCAGCAAAGAGCGGGAGGGCCTTGAGACCCAGTACTTC
.,TRBD1,TRBJ1-1,14,TRBV5-4,CASSYRDRGTEAFF,TGTGCCAGCAGCTACCGGGACAGGGGGACTGAAGCTTTCTTT
.,TRBD1,TRBJ2-2,14,TRBV27,CATKQGAGTGELFF,TGTGCCACAAAACAGGGGGCAGGCACCGGGGAGCTGTTTTTT
.,TRBD1,TRBJ1-6,21,TRBV13,CASSQVAHGTGAIAYNSPLHF,TGTGCCAGCAGCCAAGTCGCCCACGGGACAGGGGCGATCGCCTATAATTCACCCCTCCACTTT
.,.,TRBJ1-5,14,TRBV28,CASTHGGGHQPQHF,TGTGCCAGCACCCACGGGGGGGGCCATCAGCCCCAGCATTTT
.,.,TRBJ1-1,14,TRBV6-6,CASRRELENTEAFF,TGTGCCAGCAGGCGGGAACTTGAGAACACTGAAGCTTTCTTT
once,.,TRBJ2-1,13,TRBV11-3,CASSLDEEYEQFF,TGTGCCAGCAGCTTAGATGAGGAGTATGAGCAGTTCTTC
.,TRBD2,TRBJ2-1,15,TRBV2,CASRDPGLADNEQFF,TGTGCCAGCAGGGACCCGGGACTAGCGGACAATGAGCAGTTCTTC
.,.,TRBJ1-5,15,TRBV7-6,CASSPLADSNQPQHF,TGTGCCAGCAGCCCCCTGGCAGATAGCAATCAGCCCCAGCATTTT
few,TRBD1,TRBJ2-7,12,TRBV10-3,CAISREGAEQYF,TGTGCCATCAGTCGAGAGGGGGCGGAGCAGTACTTC
.,TRBD2,TRBJ2-7,12,TRBV29-1,CSARLAGMEQYF,TGCAGCGCCAGACTAGCGGGGATGGAGCAGTACTTC
.,TRBD2,TRBJ2-5,13,TRBV7-9,CADGVAGAETQYF,TGTGCCGATGGGGTAGCGGGAGCGGAGACCCAGTACTTC
.,.,TRBJ1-3,16,TRBV7-2,CASSPPGSSSGNTIYF,TGTGCCAGCAGCCCCCCGGGGAGCAGCTCTGGAAACACCATATATTTT
.,TRBD1,TRBJ2-7,15,TRBV5-1,CASSFRGQGANEQYF,TGCGCCAGCAGCTTTAGGGGACAGGGGGCTAACGAGCAGTACTTC
.,.,TRBJ2-3,14,TRBV28,CASISGLRTDTQYF,TGTGCCAGCATTAGCGGTCTTCGCACAGATACGCAGTATTTT
once,TRBD2,TRBJ2-3,15,TRBV3-1/TRBV3-2,CASSQVAGTADTQYF,TGTGCCAGCAGCCAAGTAGCGGGAACTGCAGATACGCAGTATTTT
once,TRBD1,TRBJ2-1,15,TRBV19,CASSIEGTGGHEQFF,TGTGCCAGTAGTATAGAGGGGACAGGGGGCCATGAGCAGTTCTTC
.,TRBD1,TRBJ1-1,15,TRBV7-9,CASSPGTGLNTEAFF,TGTGCCAGCAGCCCAGGGACAGGGTTGAACACTGAAGCTTTCTTT
.,.,TRBJ1-2,12,TRBV5-1,CASSFRDYGYTF,TGCGCCAGCAGCTTCCGGGACTATGGCTACACCTTC
.,.,TRBJ2-2,15,TRBV30,CAWSVSQGAAGELFF,TGTGCCTGGAGTGTATCGCAGGGTGCCGCCGGGGAGCTGTTTTTT
.,.,TRBJ2-3,14,TRBV7-9,CASSLRVPTDTQYF,TGTGCCAGCAGCTTGCGGGTCCCCACAGATACGCAGTATTTT
.,TRBD2,TRBJ2-1,16,TRBV9,CASSPFAGGAYNEQFF,TGTGCCAGCAGCCCGTTCGCGGGAGGGGCCTACAATGAGCAGTTCTTC
.,.,TRBJ1-6,17,TRBV7-9,CASSPRYDGGGNSPLHF,TGTGCCAGCAGCCCCCGGTACGATGGGGGGGGAAATTCACCCCTCCACTTT
.,.,TRBJ1-2,13,TRBV18,CASRGGEGYGYTF,TGTGCCAGCCGCGGGGGTGAGGGCTATGGCTACACCTTC
.,TRBD2,TRBJ2-7,15,TRBV18,CASSPRLAGDYEQYF,TGTGCCAGCTCACCCAGACTAGCGGGGGACTACGAGCAGTACTTC
.,TRBD2,TRBJ2-3,19,TRBV4-1,CASSQDRVGRAKSTDTQYF,TGCGCCAGCAGCCAAGACAGGGTCGGGAGGGCGAAATCCACAGATACGCAGTATTTT
.,TRBD2,TRBJ2-7,15,TRBV19,CASSGSGRAGNEQYF,TGTGCCAGTAGTGGTAGCGGGAGGGCCGGCAACGAGCAGTACTTC
.,.,TRBJ2-7,13,TRBV7-2,CASSLGRSNEQYF,TGTGCCAGCAGCTTAGGCCGAAGCAACGAGCAGTACTTC
few,.,TRBJ1-1,14,TRBV18,CASSHTPDGTEAFF,TGTGCCAGCTCACACACCCCCGACGGGACTGAAGCTTTCTTT
.,TRBD1,TRBJ2-2,16,TRBV7-2,CASSPPGTVNTGELFF,TGTGCCAGCAGCCCGCCCGGGACAGTAAACACCGGGGAGCTGTTTTTT
.,.,TRBJ2-1,18,TRBV27,CASSLLSPRAVYDNEQFF,TGTGCCAGCAGTTTACTTTCCCCCAGGGCTGTTTATGACAATGAGCAGTTCTTC
.,.,TRBJ2-2,14,TRBV7-9,CASIGQGGAGELFF,TGTGCCAGCATCGGGCAAGGAGGCGCCGGGGAGCTGTTTTTT
few,TRBD2,TRBJ2-1,15,TRBV5-1,CASSLVLAGPNEQFF,TGCGCCAGCAGCTTGGTACTAGCGGGACCCAATGAGCAGTTCTTC